The 10 T cell receptor beta chains presented below share a single source sample, sequenced in a study of breast tumors, draining lymph nodes, adjacent tissues. The lymph nodes were axillary draining lymph nodes from breast cancer patients. TCRdb analysed the multiplex PCR reads with MiXCR anew, one entry per CDR3 protein. The sample has some 230,000 distinct CDR3 sequences, 34% seen once. The specimen sequenced was axillary lymph node tissue. These receptors were taken from a female donor with breast cancer. Some clones in this sample may be carry-over from other donors' samples.

In its sample, this clonotype was seen many times. The V call is TRBV19, the J call TRBJ1-5, with TRBD1 as a possible D gene (6 bases). Germline loops: CDR1 LNHDA, CDR2 SQIVND (reference sequence). The ends were cut back, 6 bases at V and 1 base at J, with 16 bases in the middle. CDR3 length: 16 amino acids. The CDR3 reads CASSESRGGSNQPQHF. DNA of the CDR3: TGTGCCAGTAGCGAATCCAGGGGAGGAAGCAATCAGCCCCAGCATTTT.

CDR3 sequence reads: CSVGAESYEQYF. The CDR3 DNA reads as TGCAGCGTTGGAGCGGAATCCTACGAGCAGTACTTC. The rearrangement joins TRBV29-1 to TRBJ2-7; TRBD2 is a possible D gene (5 bases). CDR1 is SQVTM, CDR2 ANQGSEA, per germline. V was clipped by 4 bases and J by 1 base, with 8 bases between them. The CDR3 covers 12 residues.

This rearrangement joins TRBV5-1 to TRBJ2-5; 7 bases line up with TRBD1. This CDR3 is built from 14 residues. Trimming took 3 bases from V and 8 from J; bases not matched to a gene: 10. Germline V gene data show CDR1 as SGHRS and CDR2 as YFSETQ. In DNA form, the CDR3 reads TGCGCCAGCAGCTCGGTGGCAGGGGGAGACACCCAGTACTTC. Encoded protein: CASSSVAGGDTQYF.

This clonotype was found many times. This chain connects TRBV4-1 to TRBJ2-2, with TRBD2 matching 11 bases. The CDR3 has 19 amino acids. Looked up from germline, CDR1 is MGHRA and CDR2 is YSYEKL. The J segment lost 4 bases and the V segment lost 2 bases, leaving 12 bases of the junction unmatched. For the CDR3, the DNA is TGCGCCAGCAGCCAAAGTCGTACTAGCGGGGGCCCTTTCACCGGGGAGCTGTTTTTT. Translating it yields CASSQSRTSGGPFTGELFF.

This CDR3 reads CASSKDTKGNQPQHF. Written as DNA, the CDR3 is TGTGCCAGCAGTAAGGACACAAAAGGCAATCAGCCCCAGCATTTT. This sequence joins TRBV6-5 and TRBJ1-5; D is possibly TRBD1 (5 bases). Germline CDR1 and CDR2: MNHEY and SVGAGI. This CDR3 is built from 15 residues. V was trimmed by 5 bases and J by 2 bases, leaving 13 bases between them.

This clonotype was counted ten times or more. V usage is TRBV2 and J usage is TRBJ1-2; D might be TRBD1 (5 bases). V lost 7 bases, J lost 4 bases, and 16 bases lay in between. Germline V gene lookup returns CDR1 SNHLY and CDR2 FYNNEI. CDR3 length: 14 residues. CDR3 region: CASKGGVLAYGYTF. CDR3 sequence (DNA): TGTGCCAGCAAGGGAGGGGTCTTGGCCTATGGCTACACCTTC.

This clonotype has ten or more counts. This chain uses TRBV20-1 with TRBJ2-3, with TRBD2 identical over 12 bases. Per the germline V gene, CDR1 is DFQATT and CDR2 is SNEGSKA (reference sequence). The CDR3 has 17 amino acids. Trimming removed 0 bases from V and 4 bases from J; junction bases left unmatched: 8. Written as DNA, the CDR3 is TGCAGTGCTAGAGATCTCGGCTCTAGCGGGAGGGCAGATACGCAGTATTTT. Translated, it gives CSARDLGSSGRADTQYF.

At least ten counts were recorded for this clonotype. The chain employs TRBV18 and TRBJ2-7; TRBD1 agrees at 12 bases. Trimming removed 8 bases from V and 4 bases from J; junction bases left unmatched: 6. The CDR3 spans 14 residues. Germline CDR1 reads KGHSH; CDR2 reads LQKENI. DNA of the CDR3: TGTGCCAGCACGCCGGGACAGGGGGCATACGAGCAGTACTTC. It is translated as CASTPGQGAYEQYF.

In this sample, this clonotype turned up many times. This rearrangement joins TRBV20-1 to TRBJ2-2, with D maybe TRBD1 (7 bases). This CDR3 comprises 15 residues. From germline, CDR1 is DFQATT and CDR2 SNEGSKA (reference sequence). Trimming removed 7 bases at V and 2 bases at J, with 17 bases between. CDR3 region: CSVTQGGPNTGELFF. For the CDR3, the DNA is TGCAGTGTTACCCAGGGGGGCCCAAACACCGGGGAGCTGTTTTTT.

The sample holds many counts of this clonotype. The CDR3 reads CASSLEAGAGETQYF. The CDR3 DNA reads as TGTGCCAGCAGCTTAGAGGCAGGGGCTGGAGAGACCCAGTACTTC. This chain links TRBV11-2 with TRBJ2-5; TRBD1 is a possible D gene (6 bases). CDR1 SGHAT and CDR2 FQNNGV come from the germline V gene. Trimming took off 0 bases at V and 4 bases at J, with 12 bases between the two ends. The CDR3 extends over 15 amino acids.